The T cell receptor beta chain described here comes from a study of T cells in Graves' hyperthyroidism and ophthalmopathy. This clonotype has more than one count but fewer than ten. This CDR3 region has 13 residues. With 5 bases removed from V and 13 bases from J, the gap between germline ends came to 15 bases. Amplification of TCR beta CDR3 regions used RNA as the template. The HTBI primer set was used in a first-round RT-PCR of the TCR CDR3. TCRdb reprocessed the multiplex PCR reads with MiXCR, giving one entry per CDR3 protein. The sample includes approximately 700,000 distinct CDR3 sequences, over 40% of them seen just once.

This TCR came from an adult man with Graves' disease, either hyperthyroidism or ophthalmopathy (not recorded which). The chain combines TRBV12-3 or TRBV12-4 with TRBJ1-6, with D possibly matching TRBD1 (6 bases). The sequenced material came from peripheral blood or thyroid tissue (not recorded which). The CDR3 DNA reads TGTGCCAGCAGTGGCAGTCGGGGGCAGCCCCTCCACTTT. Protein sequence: CASSGSRGQPLHF.